These 6 T cell receptor beta chains were sequenced from one sample in a study of blood T cell repertoires in COVID-19. Method: immunoSEQ multiplex PCR; TCRdb's copy keeps in-frame clones and lacks some. The table has fewer than 200,000 clones, about nine tenths seen once. The sequencing input was peripheral blood. The source of these receptors is a man in his thirties or forties with COVID-19, enrolled during active disease.

The chain joins TRBV5-6 to TRBJ1-2; D unresolved. The ends were cut back, 0 bases at V and 0 bases at J, with 12 bases in the middle. CDR1 and CDR2 from the germline V gene are SGHDT and YYEEEE. The CDR3 covers 16 residues. CDR3: CASSLDYRRSNYGYTF. The DNA for the CDR3 is TGTGCCAGCAGCTTGGATTACAGACGATCTAACTATGGCTACACCTTC.

The chain has TRBV10-3 and TRBJ2-1; possible D gene TRBD1, 6 bases. Deletions cut 8 bases from V and 15 bases from J, with 23 bases between. This CDR3 is built from 13 residues. Germline V lookup: CDR1 ENHRY, CDR2 SYGVKD. In DNA form, the CDR3 reads TGTGCCATCTCCGCTCGCGTGGCAGGGGAAAGGTTCTTC. The encoded protein is CAISARVAGERFF.

The chain links TRBV9 to TRBJ2-7; 8 positions match TRBD1. This CDR3 has 14 residues. Germline values: CDR1 SGDLS, CDR2 YYNGEE. Trimming removed 4 bases from V and 6 bases from J; junction bases left unmatched: 9. The chain's CDR3 is CASSTHRGTVEQYF. The CDR3, as DNA: TGTGCCAGCAGCACACACAGGGGGACGGTCGAGCAGTACTTC.

J is TRBJ2-1 and V is TRBV7-9; 11 bases are shared with TRBD2. The V and J ends lost 6 bases and 4 bases, in that order; junction bases with no gene match: 5. CDR3 length: 15 amino acids. Germline V gene lookup returns CDR1 SEHNR and CDR2 FQNEAQ (reference sequence). DNA for the CDR3: TGTGCCAGCAGTTCGACTAGCGGGGATTACAATGAGCAGTTCTTC. This codes for CASSSTSGDYNEQFF.

The chain uses TRBV7-3 and TRBJ2-1, with TRBD2 identical over 9 bases. In germline, CDR1 is SGHTA, CDR2 FQGTGA. V shed 2 bases and J 6 bases; nucleotides not matched to a gene: 2. The CDR3 covers 14 residues. CDR3 amino acids: CASSLLAGSNEQFF. DNA for the CDR3: TGTGCCAGCAGCTTACTAGCGGGGAGCAATGAGCAGTTCTTC. Looking up the rest from reference TRBV7-3 and TRBJ2-1 gives the full variable domain: GAGVSQTPSNKVTEKGKYVELRCDPISGHTALYWYRQSLGQGPEFLIYFQGTGAADDSGLPNDRFFAVRPEGSVSTLKIQRTERGDSAVYLCASSLLAGSNEQFFGPGTRLTVL.

J is TRBJ1-5 and V is TRBV28, with 7 bases matching TRBD1. This CDR3 has 15 residues. The V segment lost 5 bases and the J segment 5 bases; nucleotides outside the gene matches: 9. CDR1 MDHEN and CDR2 SYDVKM come from the germline V gene. CDR3 bases: TGTGCCAGCAGTGCGGGGACAGTGGGGCATCAGCCCCAGCATTTT. Its protein product is CASSAGTVGHQPQHF.